This T cell receptor (beta chain) was sequenced for a study of T cells in Graves' hyperthyroidism and ophthalmopathy. Exclusion criteria comprised uncontrolled infection, other autoimmune disease, pregnancy or lactation. A few counts support this clonotype. Amplified TCR beta CDR3 regions derived from RNA transcripts. First-round RT-PCR of the TCR CDR3 relied on the HTBI primer set. TCRdb called the multiplex PCR reads again in MiXCR, with one record for every CDR3 protein. The sample lists about 400,000 distinct CDR3 sequences, around 14% occurring once. The CDR3 runs to 13 residues. Germline assignment: CDR1 SQVTM and CDR2 ANQGSEA. Trimming removed 2 bases from V and 11 bases from J; junction bases left unmatched: 10.

Material: blood. The sequence was collected from a woman in her 30s with Graves' hyperthyroidism. The chain carries TRBV29-1 and TRBJ2-7; TRBD1 matches at 9 bases. The CDR3 is CSVEIGQGSQEYF. In DNA, the CDR3 is TGCAGCGTTGAAATCGGACAGGGGTCCCAGGAGTACTTC.